The next 11 T cell receptor beta chains were all read from a single sample in a study of blood T cell repertoires in COVID-19. The method was immunoSEQ multiplex PCR; TCRdb's version includes in-frame clones alone and lacks a portion of them. The sample lists 23,000 or so clones; approximately 94% were seen once. The sequencing sample was made of peripheral blood. The source is a woman in her forties or fifties with active COVID-19.

The rearrangement joins TRBV15 to TRBJ1-4; D is uncertain. Trimming stripped 3 bases from V and 0 bases from J, with 8 bases between. The germline gives CDR1 LNHNV, CDR2 YYDKDF (reference sequence). The length of the CDR3 is 15 residues. DNA for the CDR3: TGTGCCACCAGCAGGGTACAAGCAACTAATGAAAAACTGTTTTTT. This sequence encodes CATSRVQATNEKLFF.

The V call is TRBV5-4, the J call TRBJ1-6, with 9 positions matching TRBD1. There are 15 residues in the CDR3. Germline V gene lookup returns CDR1 SGHNT and CDR2 YYREEE (reference sequence). J gave up 8 bases and V 0 bases, and 3 bases lay outside the gene matches. CDR3 sequence reads: CASSLARQGDSPLHF. CDR3 DNA: TGTGCCAGCAGCTTGGCCCGACAGGGGGATTCACCCCTCCACTTT.

The chain carries TRBV5-1 and TRBJ2-1, with TRBD2 identical over 15 bases. The CDR3 consists of 18 residues. Germline V gene data show CDR1 as SGHRS and CDR2 as YFSETQ. Unmatched junction bases numbered 10, after V lost 3 bases and J lost 6 bases. CDR3 amino acids: CASSSGGGLAGGGNEQFF. The CDR3 nucleotides are TGCGCCAGCAGCTCGGGTGGGGGACTAGCGGGAGGTGGCAATGAGCAGTTCTTC.

This clone has a single count. J is TRBJ2-3 and V is TRBV28; TRBD1 might be the D (5 bases). This CDR3 comprises 17 residues. V gave up 2 bases and J gave up 0 bases, with 15 bases separating them. Per the germline V gene, CDR1 is MDHEN and CDR2 is SYDVKM. Written as DNA, the CDR3 is TGTGCCAGCAGTTTAGAGCTTACAGGTACTAGCACAGATACGCAGTATTTT. It specifies CASSLELTGTSTDTQYF. Based on the CDR3 plus reference TRBV28 and TRBJ2-3, the full variable domain is DVKVTQSSRYLVKRTGEKVFLECVQDMDHENMFWYRQDPGLGLRLIYFSYDVKMKEKGDIPEGYSVSREKKERFSLILESASTNQTSMYLCASSLELTGTSTDTQYFGPGTRLTVL.

J is TRBJ2-7 and V is TRBV2, with D possibly TRBD2 on 6 matching bases. The CDR3 is made up of 13 amino acids. The germline gives CDR1 SNHLY, CDR2 FYNNEI. Trimming stripped 2 bases from V and 4 bases from J, with 9 bases between. DNA for the CDR3: TGTGCCAGCAGTGAAACCGGGACTTACGAGCAGTACGTC. Protein product: CASSETGTYEQYV.

This clone was seen a single time. The V gene is TRBV7-9, the J gene TRBJ2-1, with a tentative D call TRBD2 (6 bases). The CDR3 spans 15 residues. CDR1 and CDR2 from the germline V gene are SEHNR and FQNEAQ (reference sequence). With 5 bases removed from V and 5 bases from J, the gap between germline ends came to 16 bases. CDR3 coding DNA: TGTGCCAGCAGCCCAGACACTTCGGGGGACAATGAGCAGTTCTTC. It is translated as CASSPDTSGDNEQFF.

This rearrangement joins TRBV28 to TRBJ2-1; TRBD2 might be the D (5 bases). The CDR3 is 12 residues long. The germline gives CDR1 MDHEN, CDR2 SYDVKM. V gave up 4 bases and J gave up 7 bases, with 8 bases separating them. The CDR3 DNA reads as TGTGCCAGCAGTTGGTCGGGAAATGAGCAGTTCTTC. It encodes CASSWSGNEQFF. The complete variable domain, with remaining parts taken from reference TRBV28 and TRBJ2-1, reads DVKVTQSSRYLVKRTGEKVFLECVQDMDHENMFWYRQDPGLGLRLIYFSYDVKMKEKGDIPEGYSVSREKKERFSLILESASTNQTSMYLCASSWSGNEQFFGPGTRLTVL.

The rearrangement joins TRBV27 to TRBJ2-2, with D maybe TRBD1 (6 bases). CDR1 and CDR2 (germline): MNHEY, SMNVEV (reference sequence). There are 14 residues in the CDR3. Trimming removed 2 bases from V and 4 bases from J, with 8 bases in between. The CDR3 DNA is TGTGCCAGCAGTTTAGGGGACATCACCGGGGAGCTGTTTTTT. This gives the protein CASSLGDITGELFF.

This chain links TRBV11-3 with TRBJ2-2; 8 bases fit TRBD1. Germline assignment: CDR1 SGHNT and CDR2 YENEEA. V dropped 0 bases and J dropped 5; count of bases not matched to a gene: 5. The CDR3 is 16 amino acids. As DNA, the CDR3 is TGTGCCAGCAGCTTAGATGGCAGGGGGCCTACCGGGGAGCTGTTTTTT. Its translation: CASSLDGRGPTGELFF.

V gene TRBV2 combines with J gene TRBJ1-1, with D possibly being TRBD1 (5 bases). Germline loops: CDR1 SNHLY, CDR2 FYNNEI. This CDR3 has 16 residues. V was clipped by 6 bases and J by 1 base, with 18 bases between them. CDR3 residues: CASRQRGGDGNTEAFF. The CDR3 region has the DNA TGTGCCAGCAGGCAGAGGGGAGGGGACGGGAACACTGAAGCTTTCTTT.

The chain is built from TRBV27 and TRBJ2-5, with D maybe TRBD1 (6 bases). The V gene's germline CDR1 is MNHEY and CDR2 SMNVEV (reference sequence). V lost 5 bases and J lost 4, with 20 bases in between. The length of the CDR3 is 16 residues. The CDR3 DNA sequence: TGTGCCAGCAGTCCCCTACAGGGTGGGGCGTCAGAGACCCAGTACTTC. Its protein is CASSPLQGGASETQYF.